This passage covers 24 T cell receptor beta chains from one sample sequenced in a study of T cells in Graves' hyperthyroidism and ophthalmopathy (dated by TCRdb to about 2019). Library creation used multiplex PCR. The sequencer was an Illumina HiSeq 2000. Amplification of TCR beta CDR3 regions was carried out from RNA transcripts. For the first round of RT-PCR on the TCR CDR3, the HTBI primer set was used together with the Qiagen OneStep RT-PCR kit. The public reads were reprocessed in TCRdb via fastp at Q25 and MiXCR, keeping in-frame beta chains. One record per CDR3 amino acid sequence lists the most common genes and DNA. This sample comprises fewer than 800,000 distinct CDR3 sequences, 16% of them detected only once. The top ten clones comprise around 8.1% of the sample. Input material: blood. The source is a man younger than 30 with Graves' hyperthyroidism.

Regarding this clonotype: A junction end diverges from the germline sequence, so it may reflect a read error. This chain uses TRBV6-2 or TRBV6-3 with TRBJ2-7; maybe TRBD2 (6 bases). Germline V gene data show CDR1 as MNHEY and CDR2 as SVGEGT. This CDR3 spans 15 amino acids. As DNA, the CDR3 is TGTGCCAGCAGTGATGACCGGGAGAGCTCCTACGAGCGGTACTTC. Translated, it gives CASSDDRESSYERYF.

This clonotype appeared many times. The CDR3 region has the DNA TGTGCCAGCACCCCCGGGAGCGGGGACTACGAGCAGTACTTC. Protein product: CASTPGSGDYEQYF. The gene calls are TRBV3-1 and TRBJ2-7; 7 bases map to TRBD2. This CDR3 spans 14 amino acids. The germline V gene has CDR1 LGHDT and CDR2 YNNKEL (reference sequence). With 7 bases clipped from V and 3 bases from J, the junction kept 9 bases outside the gene matches.

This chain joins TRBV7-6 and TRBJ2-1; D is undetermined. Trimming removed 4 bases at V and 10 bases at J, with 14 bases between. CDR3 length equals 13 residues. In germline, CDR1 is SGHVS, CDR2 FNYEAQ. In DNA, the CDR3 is TGTGCCAGCAGCTCCAGAGATGTAGACGAGCAGTTCTTC. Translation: CASSSRDVDEQFF.

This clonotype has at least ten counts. The DNA for the CDR3 is TGTGCCACCAAAAGGGGGCAAGAGACCCAGTACTTC. This translates into CATKRGQETQYF. The chain links TRBV12-3 or TRBV12-4 to TRBJ2-5; possibly TRBD1 for D (6 bases). CDR3 size: 12 residues. The V and J ends lost 10 bases and 2 bases respectively, with 11 bases between them.

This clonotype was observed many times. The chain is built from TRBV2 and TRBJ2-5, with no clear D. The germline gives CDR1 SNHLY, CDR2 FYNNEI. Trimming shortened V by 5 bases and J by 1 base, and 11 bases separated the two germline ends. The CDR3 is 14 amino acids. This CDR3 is CASSRIEVQETQYF. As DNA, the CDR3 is TGTGCCAGCAGTCGGATCGAGGTCCAAGAGACCCAGTACTTC. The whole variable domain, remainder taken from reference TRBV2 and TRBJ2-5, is EPEVTQTPSHQVTQMGQEVILRCVPISNHLYFYWYRQILGQKVEFLVSFYNNEISEKSEIFDDQFSVERPDGSNFTLKIRSTKLEDSAMYFCASSRIEVQETQYFGPGTRLLVL.

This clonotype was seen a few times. The CDR3: CASSLIGGWNTEAFF. CDR3 in DNA: TGTGCCAGCAGCTTAATAGGGGGGTGGAACACTGAAGCTTTCTTT. The chain couples TRBV7-9 to TRBJ1-1, with D possibly matching TRBD1 (6 bases). Germline V gene sequence: CDR1 SEHNR, CDR2 FQNEAQ (reference sequence). The CDR3 loop spans 15 amino acids. Trimming took off 2 bases at V and 1 base at J, with 11 bases between the two ends.

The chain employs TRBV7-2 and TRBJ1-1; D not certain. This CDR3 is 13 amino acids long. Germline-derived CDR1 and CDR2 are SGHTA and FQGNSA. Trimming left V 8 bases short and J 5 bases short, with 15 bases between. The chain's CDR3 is CASVLISETEAFF. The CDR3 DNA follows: TGTGCCAGCGTGTTGATTAGTGAGACTGAAGCTTTCTTT.

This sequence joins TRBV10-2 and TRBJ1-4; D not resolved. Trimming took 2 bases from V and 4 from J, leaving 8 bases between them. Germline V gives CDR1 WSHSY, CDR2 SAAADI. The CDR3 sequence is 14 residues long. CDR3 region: CASSETGNNEKLFF. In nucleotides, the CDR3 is TGCGCCAGCAGTGAGACCGGAAATAATGAAAAACTGTTTTTT.

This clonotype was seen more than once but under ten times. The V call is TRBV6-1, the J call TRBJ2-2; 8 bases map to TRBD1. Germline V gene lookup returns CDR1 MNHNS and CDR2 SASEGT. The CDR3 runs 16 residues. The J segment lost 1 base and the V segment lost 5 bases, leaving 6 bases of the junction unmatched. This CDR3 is CASSMGQVMNTGELFF. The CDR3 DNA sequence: TGTGCCAGCAGTATGGGACAGGTGATGAACACCGGGGAGCTGTTTTTT.

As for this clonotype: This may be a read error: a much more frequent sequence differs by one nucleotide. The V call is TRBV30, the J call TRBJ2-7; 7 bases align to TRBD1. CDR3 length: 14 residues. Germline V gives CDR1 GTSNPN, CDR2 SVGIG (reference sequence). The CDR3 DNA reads TGTGCCTGGAGTGCCGGGACAGCCTTCTACGGGCAGTACTTC. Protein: CAWSAGTAFYGQYF.

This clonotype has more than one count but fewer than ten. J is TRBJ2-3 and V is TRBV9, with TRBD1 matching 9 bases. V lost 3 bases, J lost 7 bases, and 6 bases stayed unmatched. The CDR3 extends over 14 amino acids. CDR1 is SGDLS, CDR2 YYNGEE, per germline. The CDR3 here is CASSDHRGQNTQYF. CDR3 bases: TGTGCCAGCAGCGATCACAGGGGGCAGAATACGCAGTATTTT.

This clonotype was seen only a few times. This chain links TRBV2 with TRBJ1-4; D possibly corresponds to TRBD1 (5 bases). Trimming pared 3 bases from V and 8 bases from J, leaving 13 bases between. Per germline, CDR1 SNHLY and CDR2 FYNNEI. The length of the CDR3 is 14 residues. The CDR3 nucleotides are TGTGCCAGCAGTGAGGAGGGGCAGTGGGAAAAACTGTTTTTT. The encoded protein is CASSEEGQWEKLFF.

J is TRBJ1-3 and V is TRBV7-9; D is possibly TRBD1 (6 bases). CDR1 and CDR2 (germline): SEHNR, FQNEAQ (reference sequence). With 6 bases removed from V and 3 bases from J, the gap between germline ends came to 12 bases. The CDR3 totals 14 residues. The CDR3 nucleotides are TGTGCCAGCAGGGTGACAGGAGGTGGAAACACCATATATTTT. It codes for CASRVTGGGNTIYF.

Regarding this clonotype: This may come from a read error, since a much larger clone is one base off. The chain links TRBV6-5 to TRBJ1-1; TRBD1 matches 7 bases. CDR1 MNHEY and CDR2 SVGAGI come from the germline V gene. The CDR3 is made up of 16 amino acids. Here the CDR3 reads CVSSYRPGQANTEAFF. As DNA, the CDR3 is TGTGTCAGCAGTTACAGACCCGGACAGGCGAACACTGAAGCTTTCTTT.

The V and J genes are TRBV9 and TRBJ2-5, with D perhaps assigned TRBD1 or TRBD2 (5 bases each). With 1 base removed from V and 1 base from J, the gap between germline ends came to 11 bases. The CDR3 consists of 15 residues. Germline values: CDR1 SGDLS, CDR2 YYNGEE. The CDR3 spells CASSVSGARQETQYF. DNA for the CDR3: TGTGCCAGCAGCGTATCCGGGGCCCGCCAAGAGACCCAGTACTTC.

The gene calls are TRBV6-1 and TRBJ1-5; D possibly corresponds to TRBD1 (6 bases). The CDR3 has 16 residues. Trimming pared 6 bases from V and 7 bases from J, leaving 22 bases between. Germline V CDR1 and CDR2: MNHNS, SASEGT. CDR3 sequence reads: CASSKSGAGVRQPQHF. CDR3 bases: TGTGCCAGCAGCAAAAGCGGCGCAGGGGTGAGGCAGCCCCAGCATTTT.

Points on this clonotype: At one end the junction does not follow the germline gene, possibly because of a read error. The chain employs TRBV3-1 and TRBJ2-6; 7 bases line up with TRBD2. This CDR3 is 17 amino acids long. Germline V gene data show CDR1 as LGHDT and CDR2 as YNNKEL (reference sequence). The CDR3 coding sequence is TGTACCAGCAGCCAAGGGAGCGGGATGACTGGGGCCAACGTCCTGACTTTC. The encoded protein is CTSSQGSGMTGANVLTF.

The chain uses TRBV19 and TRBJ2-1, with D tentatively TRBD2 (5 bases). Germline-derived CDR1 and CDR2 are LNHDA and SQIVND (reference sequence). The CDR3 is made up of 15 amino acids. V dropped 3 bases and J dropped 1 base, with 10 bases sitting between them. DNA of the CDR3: TGTGCCAGTAGTATCGACTACCAGTCCTACAATGAGCAGTTCTTC. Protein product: CASSIDYQSYNEQFF. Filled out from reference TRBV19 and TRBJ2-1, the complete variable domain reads DGGITQSPKYLFRKEGQNVTLSCEQNLNHDAMYWYRQDPGQGLRLIYYSQIVNDFQKGDIAEGYSVSREKKESFPLTVTSAQKNPTAFYLCASSIDYQSYNEQFFGPGTRLTVL.

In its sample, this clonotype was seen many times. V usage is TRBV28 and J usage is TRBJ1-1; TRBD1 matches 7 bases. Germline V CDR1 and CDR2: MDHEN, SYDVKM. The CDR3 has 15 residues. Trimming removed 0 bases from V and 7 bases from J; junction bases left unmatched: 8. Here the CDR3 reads CASSLWGRGMFEAFF. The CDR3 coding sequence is TGTGCCAGCAGTTTATGGGGCAGGGGGATGTTTGAAGCTTTCTTT.

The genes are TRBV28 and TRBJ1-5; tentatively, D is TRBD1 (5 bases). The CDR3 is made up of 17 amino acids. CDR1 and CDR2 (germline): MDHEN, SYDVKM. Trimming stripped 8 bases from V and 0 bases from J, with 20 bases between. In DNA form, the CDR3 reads TGTGCCAGCCTTCCGGAGGGGAGGTCCTATAGCAATCAGCCCCAGCATTTT. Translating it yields CASLPEGRSYSNQPQHF.

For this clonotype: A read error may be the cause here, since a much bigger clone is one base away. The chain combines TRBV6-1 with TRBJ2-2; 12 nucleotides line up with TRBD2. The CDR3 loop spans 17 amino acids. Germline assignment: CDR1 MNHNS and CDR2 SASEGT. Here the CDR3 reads CTSSRVRTSGDTGELFF. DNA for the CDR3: TGTACCAGCAGTCGGGTCCGGACTAGCGGGGACACCGGGGAGCTGTTTTTT.

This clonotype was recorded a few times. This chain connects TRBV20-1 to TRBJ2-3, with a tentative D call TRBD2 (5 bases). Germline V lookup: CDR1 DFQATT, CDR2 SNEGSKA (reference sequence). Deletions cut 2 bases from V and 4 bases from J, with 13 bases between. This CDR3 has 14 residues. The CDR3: CSARFTEASDTQYF. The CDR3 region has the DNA TGCAGTGCTAGATTCACGGAGGCCTCAGATACGCAGTATTTT.

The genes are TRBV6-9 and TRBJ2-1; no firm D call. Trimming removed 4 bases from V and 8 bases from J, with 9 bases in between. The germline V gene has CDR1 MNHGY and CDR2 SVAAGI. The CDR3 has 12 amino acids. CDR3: CASSSPLDEQFF. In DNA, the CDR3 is TGTGCCAGCAGTTCGCCGTTGGATGAGCAGTTCTTC.

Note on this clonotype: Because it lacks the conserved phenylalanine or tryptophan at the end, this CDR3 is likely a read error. In DNA, the CDR3 is TGCGCCAGCAGCCAAGCGGTGGGGAGAGGGGACTACGAGCAGTACTAC. This encodes CASSQAVGRGDYEQYY. The rearrangement links TRBV4-1 to TRBJ2-7; D could derive from TRBD1 or TRBD2 (5 bases each). This CDR3 spans 16 amino acids. V was pared by 1 base and J by 3 bases, with 16 bases between. Germline CDR1 and CDR2: MGHRA and YSYEKL.